This T cell receptor beta chain was sequenced in a study of identical twins (dated by TCRdb to the mid-2010s). About the study as a whole: To test whether fetal clonotypes persist, the study used deep sequencing on TCR alpha and beta repertoires from monozygotic twins, unrelated adults of various ages, and cord blood. Replicate twin experiments were performed at different times using different library preparation protocols to rule out contamination. The study at large found these results: Because the same donors could not be followed over many years, the conclusions relied on cross-sectional statistical analysis. The excess sharing between twins in beta out-of-frame sequences was weaker because fewer shared sequences reduced the signal-to-noise ratio. Invariant T cells such as MAIT and iNKT could partly confound zero-insertion analyses, though diverse VJ usage argued against this for most clonotypes. Fewer insertions were carried by abundant cord blood beta clonotypes; a weaker similar trend was observed in young adult naive repertoires, while no such trend was observed in memory repertoires. Recombination models systematically underestimated out-of-frame TCR alpha sharing in monozygotic twins but agreed with sharing between unrelated individuals. Compared with coincidental sharing between unrelated individuals, out-of-frame TCR alpha sequences shared between twins showed an excess of sequences with low generation probability.

The protocol used for the library was 5' RACE. The instrument given in TCRdb is Illumina HiSeq 2000. A universal primer binding site was added through template switching, and the final cDNA carried a unique molecular identifier so that TCR cDNA molecules could be counted accurately. Specific primers in the conserved constant-segment region were used to synthesize first-strand cDNA for TCR alpha and beta chains. To control for contamination, every cDNA library was double barcoded, receiving both a SMART-Mk sample barcode and Illumina barcodes. Two successive PCR steps introduced TruSeq adapter sequences along with Illumina sample barcodes. TCR alpha and beta cDNA libraries were sequenced on the Illumina HiSeq platform with custom primers. In the source study's methods: MiGEC was used to process raw reads and extract unique molecular identifiers, and MiXCR was used to find CDR3 positions. Recombination models were inferred per individual with the repgenHMM and IGoR tools using an EM algorithm. The tcR package in R was used for shared clonotype analysis, with sharing normalized by the product of cloneset sizes. Out-of-frame nonproductive sequences were analyzed to study raw recombination free of thymic and clonal selection effects. Using fastp trimming at Q25 and MiXCR clonotype assembly, TCRdb reanalyzed the public sequencing data and kept in-frame beta chains. Every entry covers one CDR3 protein and lists the most common genes and DNA from its rows. For this entry, the V and J calls and clone size follow TCRdb and not the study's own pipeline. The table for this sample lists roughly 1,500,000 distinct CDR3 sequences; 25% to 35% of them were counted only once. Approximately 0.29% of the sample comes from the top ten.

Inclusive of the bounding cysteine and phenylalanine, the CDR3 is 16 residues long. Solely the CDR3 DNA is kept, with 48 bases framed from the first base. V has 5 bases trimmed and J has 3 bases trimmed; junction bases matching no gene number 7. Reading the germline V gene gives CDR1 SGHDN and CDR2 FVKESK. To note about this clonotype: It lacks a known antigen. Base quality data are lacking; no much larger clone is found one base away.

Every donor was a healthy Caucasian. The clonotype originates from a newborn girl in good health. The V gene is TRBV14 and the J gene is TRBJ2-7; 13 nucleotides in the junction match TRBD2. The source material was cord blood. CDR3 reads: CASSNPRTSGSYEQYF. The nucleotide sequence reads as follows: TGTGCCAGCAGCAACCCAAGGACTAGCGGGAGCTACGAGCAGTACTTC.